What follows is one T cell receptor beta chain and its context. Its specificity is not known. Molecular identifiers with 6-nucleotide sample barcodes were added during cDNA synthesis via template switching. From the 5' RACE reads, TCRdb lists one entry per CDR3 protein and no DNA. The listing records approximately 300,000 distinct CDR3 sequences. This entry is derived from a study of monozygotic twins with inflammatory bowel disease. Study-level points and caveats: It was not supported that a single strong signal or clonotype was associated with IBD.

Germline CDR1 reads DFQATT; CDR2 reads SNEGSKA (reference sequence). CDR3 length equals 17 residues. The sequence derives from a human donor with ulcerative colitis or Crohn's disease, or a healthy co-twin of an affected twin (not recorded which). The V call is TRBV20-1, the J call TRBJ2-3; TCRdb gives TRBD1 as the D gene, but with no DNA this cannot be confirmed. Sequencing used blood. CDR3: CSARRRQGRISTDTQYF.